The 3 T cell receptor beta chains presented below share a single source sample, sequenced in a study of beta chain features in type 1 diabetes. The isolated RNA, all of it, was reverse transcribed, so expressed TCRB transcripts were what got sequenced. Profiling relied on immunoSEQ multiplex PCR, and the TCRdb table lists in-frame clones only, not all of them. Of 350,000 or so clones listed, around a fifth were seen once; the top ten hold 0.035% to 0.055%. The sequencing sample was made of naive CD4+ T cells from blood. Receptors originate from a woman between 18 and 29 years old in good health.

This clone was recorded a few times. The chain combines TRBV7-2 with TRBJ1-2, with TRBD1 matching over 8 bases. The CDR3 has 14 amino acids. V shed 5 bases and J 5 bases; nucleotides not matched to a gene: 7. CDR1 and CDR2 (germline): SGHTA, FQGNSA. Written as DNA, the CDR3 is TGTGCCAGCAGCCTGACGGACAGGGTTTATGGCTACACCTTC. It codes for CASSLTDRVYGYTF.

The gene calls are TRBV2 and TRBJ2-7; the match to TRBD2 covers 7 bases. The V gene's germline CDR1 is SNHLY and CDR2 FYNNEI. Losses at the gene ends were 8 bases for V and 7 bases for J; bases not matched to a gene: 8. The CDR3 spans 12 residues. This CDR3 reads CASGAGIREQYF. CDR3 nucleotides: TGTGCCAGCGGAGCGGGGATAAGAGAGCAGTACTTC.

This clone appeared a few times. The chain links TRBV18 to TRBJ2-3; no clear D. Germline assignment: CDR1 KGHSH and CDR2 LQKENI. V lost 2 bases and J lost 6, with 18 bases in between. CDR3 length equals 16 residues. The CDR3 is CASSPREILLGDTQYF. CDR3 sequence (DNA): TGTGCCAGCTCACCAAGAGAGATCCTCCTTGGTGATACGCAGTATTTT.